The 10 T cell receptor beta chains below all came from one sample that was sequenced in a study of cytomegalovirus exposure and HLA in healthy donors. PCR amplification relied on 60 Vbeta primers (plus 13 Jbeta primers). Only in-frame clones appear in the TCRdb table, and some are missing; sequencing was by immunoSEQ multiplex PCR. The data contain 120,000 to 150,000 clones, about 80% of them singletons. Sample: PBMCs. The receptors here all came from a woman aged 40 to 49 in good health and CMV-seronegative.

The V and J genes are TRBV28 and TRBJ2-3, with D perhaps TRBD1 (6 bases). The V gene's germline CDR1 is MDHEN and CDR2 SYDVKM. This CDR3 has 15 amino acids. The V and J ends lost 6 bases and 2 bases respectively, with 15 bases between them. CDR3 sequence: CASSQGAGDTDTQYF. CDR3 DNA: TGTGCCAGCAGCCAGGGAGCAGGGGACACAGATACGCAGTATTTT.

The chain carries TRBV11-2 and TRBJ1-1; a possible D gene is TRBD1 (5 bases). Germline CDR1 SGHAT, CDR2 FQNNGV. V was clipped by 5 bases and J by 1 base, with 14 bases between them. CDR3 length equals 15 residues. Written as DNA, the CDR3 is TGTGCCAGCAGCCGGCCCCGGGGGGGGAACACTGAAGCTTTCTTT. Residues: CASSRPRGGNTEAFF.

J is TRBJ1-2 and V is TRBV7-3; 7 nucleotides line up with TRBD1. The V gene's germline CDR1 is SGHTA and CDR2 FQGTGA. V was pared by 4 bases and J by 5 bases, with 10 bases of the junction left unmatched. This CDR3 contains 15 residues. CDR3 sequence reads: CASSSSGTVKYGYTF. DNA for the CDR3: TGTGCCAGCAGCTCCTCCGGGACAGTAAAGTATGGCTACACCTTC.

This chain's CDR3 is CASSFGGSLTDTQYF. CDR3 bases: TGTGCCAGCAGCTTTGGGGGGAGTCTCACAGATACGCAGTATTTT. This sequence joins TRBV7-7 and TRBJ2-3; tentatively, D is TRBD2 (6 bases). The V end was cut by 3 bases, the J end by 2 bases, with 12 bases between. The CDR3 is made up of 15 amino acids. The germline V gene has CDR1 SSHAT and CDR2 FNYEAQ (reference sequence).

This chain joins TRBV7-9 and TRBJ2-7; 7 bases map to TRBD1. CDR1 SEHNR and CDR2 FQNEAQ come from the germline V gene (reference sequence). The CDR3 runs to 14 residues. Losses at the gene ends were 5 bases for V and 4 bases for J; bases not matched to a gene: 8. Written as DNA, the CDR3 is TGTGCCAGCAGCGCAAACAGGGGCATGTACGAGCAGTACTTC. It yields the protein CASSANRGMYEQYF.

This rearrangement joins TRBV9 to TRBJ2-7, with 7 bases that match TRBD1. Germline lookup yields CDR1 SGDLS and CDR2 YYNGEE. The ends lost 1 base at V and 5 bases at J; junction bases unmatched: 9. The CDR3 is made up of 15 amino acids. The CDR3 DNA reads TGTGCCAGCAGCGTATCCGGGACAGCTTACCACGAGCAGTACTTC. This gives the protein CASSVSGTAYHEQYF.

This clone has just one count. The chain links TRBV28 to TRBJ1-4; D not certain. This CDR3 spans 14 amino acids. Per germline, CDR1 MDHEN and CDR2 SYDVKM. V was shortened by 5 bases and J by 4 bases, with 11 bases between the two germline ends. The CDR3 protein is CASSVRVYNEKLFF. In nucleotides, the CDR3 is TGTGCCAGCAGTGTCCGGGTGTATAATGAAAAACTGTTTTTT.

The table lists this clone with a few counts. One end of the junction is discordant with germline, which a read error may explain. CDR3: CASSSGLAFDF. CDR3 coding DNA: TGTGCCAGCAGCTCGGGACTAGCTTTCGACTTC. The chain links TRBV5-6 to TRBJ2-5; 9 nucleotides line up with TRBD2. Per the germline V gene, CDR1 is SGHDT and CDR2 is YYEEEE. This CDR3 spans 11 amino acids.

The J gene is TRBJ1-1, the V gene TRBV5-5, with D tentatively TRBD1 (6 bases). The length of the CDR3 is 15 residues. From germline, CDR1 is SGHKS and CDR2 YYEKEE (reference sequence). V lost 4 bases to trimming and J lost 4 bases, with 17 bases between them. In DNA, the CDR3 is TGTGCCAGCAGCCTGAACCTCGGACAGACCACTGAAGCTTTCTTT. Its translation is CASSLNLGQTTEAFF.

The V call is TRBV5-6, the J call TRBJ2-7, with TRBD2 as a possible D gene (7 bases). CDR3 length equals 14 residues. V lost 0 bases and J 1 base, leaving 8 bases between the germline ends. Germline CDR1 is SGHDT and CDR2 is YYEEEE. The CDR3 loop reads CASSLEGGSYEQYF. For the CDR3, the DNA is TGTGCCAGCAGCTTGGAGGGGGGGTCCTACGAGCAGTACTTC.